The rows below give T cell receptor beta chains drawn from one sample of a study of T cells in Graves' hyperthyroidism and ophthalmopathy. TCRdb analysed the multiplex PCR reads with MiXCR anew, one entry per CDR3 protein. The data show over 150,000 distinct CDR3 sequences, less than 20% seen once. Specimen: blood. These receptors were collected from a woman in her forties or fifties with Graves' hyperthyroidism. The CDR3 runs from the conserved cysteine through the conserved F or W. The order of the fields is J gene, V gene, D gene, clone size, CDR3 protein, CDR3 DNA. The D gene is left open where the match is weak. The size entry is marked missing in some rows and otherwise reads once, few, many or a size class.

TRBJ2-1 | TRBV5-4 | - | many | CASSVYGEQFF | TGTGCCAGCAGCGTTTATGGTGAGCAGTTCTTC
TRBJ2-7 | TRBV30 | - | few | CAWSRRSEQYF | TGTGCCTGGAGCCGCCGTAGCGAGCAGTACTTC
TRBJ1-6 | TRBV2 | - | many | CASQGSGRSPLHF | TGTGCCAGCCAGGGCAGCGGGCGGTCACCCCTCCACTTT
TRBJ1-2 | TRBV6-5 | - | many | CASSYVQSNYGYTF | TGTGCCAGCAGTTACGTCCAGTCTAACTATGGCTACACCTTC
TRBJ2-7 | TRBV2 | TRBD1 | - | CASKGQGSSYEQYF | TGTGCCAGCAAGGGACAGGGGAGCTCCTACGAGCAGTACTTC
TRBJ2-1 | TRBV7-8 | - | many | CASSLPVRRADHEQFF | TGTGCCAGCAGCCTTCCAGTCCGGAGGGCCGACCATGAGCAGTTCTTC
TRBJ2-5 | TRBV6-2/TRBV6-3 | - | - | CASSLRQWYQETQYF | TGTGCCAGCAGTTTAAGACAGTGGTACCAAGAGACCCAGTACTTC
TRBJ2-1 | TRBV10-3 | - | many | CAISERDNEQFF | TGTGCCATCAGTGAGCGAGACAATGAGCAGTTCTTC
TRBJ2-2 | TRBV11-2 | TRBD1 | many | CASSRLQGAGELFF | TGTGCCAGCAGCCGACTTCAGGGGGCCGGGGAGCTGTTTTTT
TRBJ1-6 | TRBV11-3 | TRBD1 | - | CASSVASGQGLSPLHF | TGTGCCAGCAGCGTAGCATCGGGACAGGGACTCTCACCCCTCCACTTT